This T cell receptor (beta chain) was recorded in a study of shared clonotypes between healthy human individuals. Overall study: CD4 naive cells filled three plates per donor, CD4 memory three, CD8 naive two and CD8 memory one. Study results and caveats: Shared clonotypes: about 4.6% naive CD4, about 4% naive CD8, about 2.4% memory CD4, approximately 0.4% memory CD8. Represented diversity, genetic and exposure-history alike, was limited by few donors.

Notes on this clone: The antigen is unknown.

Per the germline V gene, CDR1 is MNHNS and CDR2 is SASEGT. V dropped 4 bases and J dropped 0 bases, with 7 bases sitting between them. This CDR3 spans 14 amino acids. Only in-frame clones appear in the TCRdb table, and some are missing; sequencing was by immunoSEQ multiplex PCR. The table has approximately 1,500,000 clones, about 96% seen once. The donor cohort consisted entirely of Caucasian adults residing in Nashville, Tennessee. The sample taken for sequencing was naive CD4+ T cells sorted from blood. Indicated subset: CD45RA+ positively selected. The sequence derives from a young man in good health. The rearrangement joins TRBV6-1 to TRBJ1-5; D gene unclear. The CDR3 DNA follows: TGTGCCAGCAGTGTGCTCTATAGCAATCAGCCCCAGCATTTT. Translation: CASSVLYSNQPQHF.